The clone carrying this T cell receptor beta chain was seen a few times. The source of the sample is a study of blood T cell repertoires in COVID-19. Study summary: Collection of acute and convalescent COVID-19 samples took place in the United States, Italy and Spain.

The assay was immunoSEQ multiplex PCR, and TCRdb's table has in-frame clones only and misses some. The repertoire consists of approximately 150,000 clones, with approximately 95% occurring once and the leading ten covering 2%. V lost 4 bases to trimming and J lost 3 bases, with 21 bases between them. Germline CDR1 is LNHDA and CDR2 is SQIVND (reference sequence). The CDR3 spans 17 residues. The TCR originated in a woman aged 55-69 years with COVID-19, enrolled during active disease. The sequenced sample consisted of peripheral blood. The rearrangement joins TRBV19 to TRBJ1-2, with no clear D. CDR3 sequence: CASSSSNRIPVYYGYTF. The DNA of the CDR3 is TGTGCCAGTAGTAGTTCAAACCGTATCCCAGTCTACTATGGCTACACCTTC.